This TCR beta chain was sequenced in a study of blood T cell repertoires in COVID-19 (TCRdb year 2020). Describing the broader study: Samples covering the acute and convalescent phases of COVID-19 were provided by collaborators in the United States, Italy and Spain. The prospective study material was composed of cDNA or gDNA derived from T cells, B-cell-depleted T cells, or PBMCs. The dataset comprised deeply sampled blood TCRbeta repertoires from subjects exposed to, actively infected with, or recovered from COVID-19. The repertoires were released in a freely available public database intended as a resource for research on the immune response to SARS-CoV-2. Samples came from the ongoing ImmuneRACE study (first 160 participants) plus 1,254 subjects from 6 global collaborators. Sample metadata almost always included a de-identified subject ID, COVID-19 status, age in years and sex. Where available, HLA class I and class II types were obtained from metadata supplied by the sample provider rather than from assay-based typing.

This clone has only a few counts. Its antigen is still unknown. Base quality data are lacking; no much larger clone is found one base away. The CDR3, cysteine through phenylalanine, is 15 amino acids long. Of the read, only the CDR3 DNA is kept; its 45 bases are in frame from base 1. Via the germline V gene (reference sequence), CDR1 is LNHDA and CDR2 SQIVND. V is shortened by 2 bases, J by 6 bases, and the region joining them spans 11 bases. The immunoSEQ Assay, a bias-controlled multiplex PCR, was used to amplify TCRbeta CDR3 regions from genomic DNA. Concerning the study's data processing: The number of nucleated cells in each sample was estimated from the amplification of reference gene primers within the assay. Sequence reads were collapsed and filtered to measure the absolute abundance of every unique TCRbeta CDR3 rearrangement. Productive Simpson clonality was computed per sample as the square root of Simpson's diversity index over productive rearrangements. Entries here come from immuneACCESS through TCRdb and include only in-frame sequences with V and J called. Some clones fail to appear in such tables; in the studies checked, an unresolved V gene covers under half of the shortfall, and the cause of the remainder is unknown. That table furnishes V, J and clone size, whereas the DNA furnished D and trimming. For this sample the table gives about 92,000 clones, of which 55% to 80% were detected only once. The ten largest clones capture just under 25% of the sample.

The collaborating institutions used their own protocols to collect whole blood in K2EDTA tubes. For TCRbeta analysis, collaborators shipped samples as frozen whole blood, isolated PBMCs, or DNA extracted from either of those sample types. Study-wide conclusions, independent of this receptor: Clinical and demographic metadata were provided uncurated, with the amount varying by source and participant.

The TCR was taken from a woman aged 55-69 years in a cohort sampled during active or convalescent COVID-19. This sequence uses TRBV19 and TRBJ1-6; the D segment could be TRBD1, given 6 matching bases. Sequenced input: peripheral blood. The CDR3 region has the sequence CASSIIQGTNSPLHF. The nucleotides are TGTGCCAGTAGTATAATTCAGGGGACTAATTCACCCCTCCACTTT.